The clone carrying this T cell receptor (beta chain) was detected ten times or more. The record originates from a study of T cells in Graves' hyperthyroidism and ophthalmopathy. Patients counted as stable if ophthalmopathy did not develop within 18 months. The source material, RNA transcripts, was used to amplify TCR beta CDR3 regions. When the TCR CDR3 underwent first-round RT-PCR, the HTBI primer set was used. A single record per CDR3 protein comes from TCRdb applying MiXCR to the multiplex PCR reads. The table has approximately 210,000 distinct CDR3 sequences, more than 15% seen once. This TCR was recovered from a man aged 45-60 years with Graves' hyperthyroidism. The sequenced sample was blood.

The CDR3 sequence: CSARQGFQNEQYF. CDR3 nucleotides: TGCAGTGCCAGACAGGGGTTTCAGAACGAGCAGTACTTC. The V gene is TRBV20-1, the J gene TRBJ2-7; 8 nucleotides agree with TRBD1. The V and J ends lost 6 bases and 5 bases, in that order; junction bases with no gene match: 9. CDR3 length: 13 amino acids. Germline CDR1 and CDR2: DFQATT and SNEGSKA (reference sequence).